This TCR beta chain was documented in a study of OX40 agonist ivuxolimab in advanced cancers. Study in general: Dose-escalation patients had hepatocellular carcinoma, melanoma, renal cell or head and neck cancer. Partial responses occurred in three patients (one hepatocellular carcinoma, two cutaneous melanoma). Whole-study findings and limits: CD8+ T cells showed, on average, more clonal expansion than CD4+ cells.

CDR3 size: 12 residues. Only in-frame clones appear in the TCRdb table, and some are missing; sequencing was by immunoSEQ multiplex PCR. Seen here are under 85,000 clones, 75% to 90% observed once, and the top ten hold under 0.9%. As for this clone: Its antigen is as yet unknown. Its ends do not fully match the called genes, so a read error is possible.

Patients had blood sampled at baseline and again on cycle 4 day 1 and cycle 7 day 1. The input for sequencing was CD4+ or CD8+ T cells sorted from blood, taken in a trial of the OX40 agonist ivuxolimab. This receptor was identified in an adult with an advanced solid tumor such as melanoma, head and neck, liver or kidney cancer. The J gene is TRBJ1-5, the V gene TRBV6-7, with 10 bases fitting TRBD1. TRBV6-7 is filed as an ORF, its function uncertain. The DNA for the CDR3 is TGTGCCAGCAGTTACTCGTTAGGGACAGGGGATTTT. Translation: CASSYSLGTGDF.